These 28 T cell receptor beta chains were all obtained from the same sample, sequenced in a study of blood T cell repertoires in COVID-19. Libraries were prepared by immunoSEQ multiplex PCR; TCRdb keeps only in-frame clonotypes and omits some of them. The table shows about 200,000 clones, with 85% occurring only once. Sequencing was carried out using peripheral blood. These receptors all stem from a woman aged 70-85 years with COVID-19, enrolled during active disease.

This rearrangement joins TRBV6-2 or TRBV6-3 to TRBJ2-7; 10 bases agree with TRBD2. The CDR3 runs 13 residues. Trimming took 5 bases from V and 6 from J; bases not matched to a gene: 4. Germline V gene data show CDR1 as MNHEY and CDR2 as SVGEGT. The CDR3 loop reads CASSRRTSGEQYF. The DNA of the CDR3 is TGTGCCAGCAGTCGTAGGACTAGCGGCGAGCAGTACTTC.

This clone has just a few counts. V and J are TRBV6-5 and TRBJ1-1; 7 bases fit TRBD1. Germline trimming cut 2 bases from V and 11 bases from J; bases unmatched to any gene: 8. Germline CDR1 MNHEY, CDR2 SVGAGI. The CDR3 contains 13 residues. The CDR3 bases are TGTGCCAGCAGTTACAACAGGGGTCCGCCGGCTTTCTTT. Translated, it gives CASSYNRGPPAFF.

This clone was seen once. The V call is TRBV5-1, the J call TRBJ2-1; D is possibly TRBD2 (6 bases). This CDR3 region has 15 residues. With 4 bases removed from V and 4 bases from J, the gap between germline ends came to 15 bases. The germline CDR1 and CDR2 sequences are SGHRS and YFSETQ. The CDR3 loop reads CASSPAGNVYNEQFF. CDR3 sequence (DNA): TGCGCCAGCAGCCCGGCGGGGAACGTTTACAATGAGCAGTTCTTC.

V and J are TRBV24-1 and TRBJ2-3; D is ambiguous. The CDR3 loop spans 14 amino acids. Germline CDR1 is KGHDR and CDR2 is SFDVKD. V dropped 10 bases and J dropped 0 bases, with 13 bases sitting between them. The CDR3: CATSTGRSTDTQYF. In nucleotides, the CDR3 is TGTGCCACTTCTACTGGCAGGAGCACAGATACGCAGTATTTT.

This clone was seen only once. The gene calls are TRBV9 and TRBJ1-1; D is possibly TRBD1 (5 bases). Germline lookup yields CDR1 SGDLS and CDR2 YYNGEE. This CDR3 has 14 amino acids. V shed 0 bases and J shed 1 base, with 7 bases lying between them. The CDR3 protein is CASSVGQSNTEAFF. CDR3 in DNA: TGTGCCAGCAGCGTAGGACAGTCGAACACTGAAGCTTTCTTT.

V and J are TRBV19 and TRBJ1-5; possible D gene TRBD1, 5 bases. The CDR3 sequence is 19 residues long. CDR1 is LNHDA and CDR2 is SQIVND in the germline V gene (reference sequence). V shed 1 base and J shed 0 bases, with 19 bases lying between them. CDR3: CASSIGRQGNLNSNQPQHF. As DNA, the CDR3 is TGTGCCAGTAGTATAGGCCGGCAGGGCAATCTTAATAGCAATCAGCCCCAGCATTTT.

In its sample, this clone was seen a few times. The chain joins TRBV18 to TRBJ1-1; the match to TRBD1 covers 8 bases. CDR3 length: 14 amino acids. Germline CDR1 and CDR2: KGHSH and LQKENI. The J segment lost 5 bases and the V segment lost 3 bases, leaving 5 bases of the junction unmatched. The CDR3 is CASSPGTGTTEAFF. The CDR3 nucleotides read TGTGCCAGCTCACCCGGGACAGGTACTACTGAAGCTTTCTTT.

This sequence joins TRBV11-2 and TRBJ2-3; TRBD2 matches at 11 bases. Germline loops: CDR1 SGHAT, CDR2 FQNNGV. The J segment lost 0 bases and the V segment lost 4 bases, leaving 6 bases of the junction unmatched. The CDR3 sequence is 17 residues long. The CDR3 DNA is TGTGCCAGCAGCTCCTTCATAGCGGGGGGGAGCACAGATACGCAGTATTTT. Protein sequence: CASSSFIAGGSTDTQYF.

The rearrangement joins TRBV14 to TRBJ1-1, with D unresolved. This CDR3 contains 13 residues. Between the trimmed V and J ends, which lost 5 bases and 1 base, there was a span of 8 bases. Germline values: CDR1 SGHDN, CDR2 FVKESK. The CDR3 nucleotides are TGTGCCAGCAGCTATACAAGGAACACTGAAGCTTTCTTT. Translated, it gives CASSYTRNTEAFF.

This rearrangement joins TRBV6-2 or TRBV6-3 to TRBJ2-5; possibly TRBD1 for D (6 bases). V gave up 6 bases and J gave up 2 bases, with 13 bases separating them. Germline CDR1 is MNHEY and CDR2 is SVGEGT. This CDR3 has 14 amino acids. CDR3 sequence: CASSLWGRQETQYF. CDR3 bases: TGTGCCAGCAGCCTATGGGGGCGGCAAGAGACCCAGTACTTC.

This clone was seen a few times. The V and J genes are TRBV19 and TRBJ1-2, with 8 bases lining up with TRBD1. The V segment lost 5 bases and the J segment 5 bases; nucleotides outside the gene matches: 13. In germline, CDR1 is LNHDA, CDR2 SQIVND (reference sequence). There are 16 residues in the CDR3. The CDR3, as DNA: TGTGCCAGTAGTGCAACCGGGACGACAGGGGTGTATGGCTACACCTTC. Translated, it gives CASSATGTTGVYGYTF.

CDR3 bases: TGTGCCACCAGTGATTGGGGTAGGGGGAACGAGCAGTTCTTC. Protein: CATSDWGRGNEQFF. J is TRBJ2-1 and V is TRBV24-1, with a tentative D call TRBD1 (6 bases). The V end was cut by 2 bases, the J end by 10 bases, with 14 bases between. The length of the CDR3 is 14 residues. Germline lookup yields CDR1 KGHDR and CDR2 SFDVKD.

This clone was counted only a few times. The CDR3 loop is CASSPSSGGTIYF. The CDR3 bases are TGTGCCAGCTCACCCTCTTCCGGGGGCACCATATATTTT. V usage is TRBV18 and J usage is TRBJ1-3; D is perhaps TRBD1 (5 bases). In germline, CDR1 is KGHSH, CDR2 LQKENI. CDR3 length equals 13 residues. Trimming shortened V by 3 bases and J by 9 bases, and 12 bases separated the two germline ends.

The gene calls are TRBV4-3 and TRBJ1-6; 7 bases agree with TRBD1. The junction had 2 bases not matched to a gene; V was cut back by 6 bases and J by 0 bases. This CDR3 has 15 amino acids. The germline gives CDR1 LGHNA, CDR2 YSLEER. The CDR3 region has the DNA TGCGCCAGCAGGCGACAGGGCTCCTATAATTCACCCCTCCACTTT. Protein sequence: CASRRQGSYNSPLHF.

The chain has TRBV19 and TRBJ2-7, with 7 bases matching TRBD2. Germline-derived CDR1 and CDR2 are LNHDA and SQIVND (reference sequence). This CDR3 contains 14 residues. V gave up 6 bases and J gave up 1 base; unmatched junction bases: 6. The CDR3 reads CASRASGSSYEQYF. In DNA, the CDR3 is TGTGCCAGTAGGGCTAGCGGTTCATCCTACGAGCAGTACTTC.

J is TRBJ1-2 and V is TRBV12-3 or TRBV12-4, with D unresolved. V was clipped by 6 bases and J by 13 bases, with 21 bases between them. The CDR3 runs 13 residues. The CDR3 loop is CASSERRAAAGTF. In nucleotides, the CDR3 is TGTGCCAGCAGCGAGAGACGGGCGGCGGCGGGCACCTTC.

This clone was observed a handful of times. The chain links TRBV21-1 to TRBJ2-2; the table assigns TRBD2, which was not confirmed against the DNA. TRBV21-1 is noted as a pseudogene. CDR3 size: 13 residues. In DNA, the CDR3 is TGTGCCAGCAGCAATGTCGGCGGCGGGGAGCTGTTTTTT. It specifies CASSNVGGGELFF.

The chain links TRBV6-5 to TRBJ1-5; D is perhaps TRBD1 (6 bases). Trimming removed 2 bases from V and 5 bases from J, with 10 bases in between. Germline V gene data show CDR1 as MNHEY and CDR2 as SVGAGI. This CDR3 is 14 amino acids long. CDR3 coding DNA: TGTGCCAGCAGTTACGACAGGACTTATCAGCCCCAGCATTTT. It codes for CASSYDRTYQPQHF.

This clone appeared once. The rearrangement joins TRBV30 to TRBJ1-2; perhaps TRBD1 as D (5 bases). V lost 4 bases and J lost 4, with 10 bases in between. The CDR3 extends over 12 amino acids. Germline V gene data show CDR1 as GTSNPN and CDR2 as SVGIG (reference sequence). The CDR3 sequence is CAWNPGSYGYTF. DNA of the CDR3: TGTGCCTGGAACCCAGGGTCCTATGGCTACACCTTC.

The chain carries TRBV4-3 and TRBJ2-7; 11 bases match TRBD2. The CDR3 has 14 amino acids. The germline V gene has CDR1 LGHNA and CDR2 YSLEER. The ends lost 6 bases at V and 4 bases at J; junction bases unmatched: 5. CDR3 nucleotide sequence: TGCGCCAGCAGTACCGGGACTAGCGGTTACGAGCAGTACTTC. It yields the protein CASSTGTSGYEQYF.

V gene TRBV7-2 combines with J gene TRBJ1-5, with a tentative D call TRBD1 (5 bases). Per the germline V gene, CDR1 is SGHTA and CDR2 is FQGNSA. The length of the CDR3 is 15 residues. Trimming took off 3 bases at V and 6 bases at J, with 15 bases between the two ends. CDR3 sequence (DNA): TGTGCCAGCAGCTTGGATGGGGGGGGAGGTCAGCCCCAGCATTTT. Protein: CASSLDGGGGQPQHF. Based on the CDR3 plus reference TRBV7-2 and TRBJ1-5, the full variable domain is GAGVSQSPSNKVTEKGKDVELRCDPISGHTALYWYRQSLGQGLEFLIYFQGNSAPDKSGLPSDRFSAERTGGSVSTLTIQRTQQEDSAVYLCASSLDGGGGQPQHFGDGTRLSIL.

J is TRBJ1-1 and V is TRBV6-2 or TRBV6-3, with 8 nucleotides matching TRBD1. This CDR3 has 16 residues. After removal of 5 bases from V and 5 bases from J, the junction contained 13 bases not matched to a gene. Germline assignment: CDR1 MNHEY and CDR2 SVGEGT. This chain's CDR3 is CASSPPEAGGKTEAFF. CDR3 in DNA: TGTGCCAGCAGTCCCCCGGAGGCAGGGGGCAAGACTGAAGCTTTCTTT.

The chain joins TRBV23-1 to TRBJ1-1, with TRBD1 identical over 7 bases. TRBV23-1 is an open reading frame, and its role is uncertain. The CDR3 contains 14 residues. V shed 6 bases and J 6 bases; nucleotides not matched to a gene: 10. The CDR3 spells CASSTTGCCAEAFF. The CDR3 nucleotides read TGCGCCAGCAGCACGACAGGGTGTTGTGCTGAAGCTTTCTTT.

This rearrangement joins TRBV25-1 to TRBJ1-1, with TRBD1 identical over 10 bases. V dropped 4 bases and J dropped 3; count of bases not matched to a gene: 2. From germline, CDR1 is MGHDK and CDR2 SYGVNS. The CDR3 loop spans 14 amino acids. The CDR3 DNA sequence: TGTGCCAGCAGTGGGGACAGGGGAGACACTGAAGCTTTCTTT. This gives the protein CASSGDRGDTEAFF. Using reference TRBV25-1 and TRBJ1-1 for the parts outside the CDR3, the full variable domain is EADIYQTPRYLVIGTGKKITLECSQTMGHDKMYWYQQDPGMELHLIHYSYGVNSTEKGDLSSESTVSRIRTEHFPLTLESARPSHTSQYLCASSGDRGDTEAFFGQGTRLTVV.

The chain recombines TRBV7-8 with TRBJ1-1, with D perhaps TRBD1 (5 bases). Between the trimmed V and J ends, which lost 7 bases and 4 bases, there was a span of 16 bases. The CDR3 extends over 14 amino acids. Per germline, CDR1 SGHVS and CDR2 FQNEAQ. This chain's CDR3 is CASTPVGGSTEAFF. The CDR3 DNA is TGTGCCAGCACCCCTGTGGGGGGAAGCACTGAAGCTTTCTTT.

This chain joins TRBV9 and TRBJ1-2, with D possibly TRBD1 on 5 matching bases. The germline V gene has CDR1 SGDLS and CDR2 YYNGEE. Trimming took 0 bases from V and 3 from J, leaving 12 bases between them. This CDR3 has 15 residues. CDR3: CASSVAGGTYYGYTF. For the CDR3, the DNA is TGTGCCAGCAGCGTAGCGGGCGGGACCTACTATGGCTACACCTTC.

This clone was picked up a small number of times. At one end, the junction sequence differs from germline, possibly due to a read error. The chain couples TRBV6-1 to TRBJ1-2; 8 bases fit TRBD1. The CDR3 is made up of 14 amino acids. CDR1 MNHNS and CDR2 SASEGT come from the germline V gene. CDR3: CASREGGTGRGYTF. The CDR3 nucleotides read TGTGCCAGCAGGGAAGGGGGGACAGGACGAGGCTACACCTTC.

The chain has TRBV27 and TRBJ1-1, with 7 bases that match TRBD1. V shed 5 bases and J 1 base; nucleotides not matched to a gene: 10. The CDR3 spans 16 residues. Germline V gene lookup returns CDR1 MNHEY and CDR2 SMNVEV (reference sequence). CDR3 coding DNA: TGTGCCAGCAGTCGGGGGCCACAGGGGTCGAACACTGAAGCTTTCTTT. Its protein product is CASSRGPQGSNTEAFF.